This TCR beta chain was obtained from a study of T cell responses to AZD1222 COVID-19 vaccine. Study outcomes and limitations: Baseline antibody screening turned up just six or seven seropositive AZD1222 recipients. In a largely white British group with more females than males, clonal diversity was possibly underestimated. Reports indicate that nearly half of spike-specific TCRs are directed at unmutated variant regions.

Sequencing was performed with immunoSEQ multiplex PCR; in TCRdb, only in-frame clones are kept and a portion is missing. Here the sample spans about 75,000 clones, around 89% being singletons. The CDR3 is 17 amino acids. V shed 5 bases and J 0 bases; nucleotides not matched to a gene: 11. Germline loops: CDR1 SEHNR, CDR2 FQNEAQ (reference sequence). As to this clone: What it binds is not known.

The receptor was derived from an adult who received the MenACWY meningococcal vaccine as a control. The chain employs TRBV7-9 and TRBJ2-5; 8 bases align to TRBD1. The source was peripheral blood, collected 28 days after the second dose of the MenACWY control vaccine. In nucleotides, the CDR3 is TGTGCCAGCAGCATTCGACAGACAGGGGAGTACCAAGAGACCCAGTACTTC. Amino acid sequence: CASSIRQTGEYQETQYF.